Listed below are T cell receptor beta chains from one sample, sequenced in a study of T-cell memory formation after mild COVID-19. TCRdb ran MiXCR on the 5' RACE reads and lists one entry per CDR3 protein. The repertoire holds fewer than 400,000 distinct CDR3 sequences, with roughly 13% as singletons. Sequences were obtained from PBMCs or a T cell subset sorted from them (not recorded which). The receptors were sampled from a man between 18 and 29 years old who had mild COVID-19 (a few samples of this study predate the infection). Cell type and time point are not known. Both conserved end residues are part of each CDR3. D genes are given only for firm matches. The size of a clone is reported for some rows only, either as once, few or many, or as a class for expanded clones.

clone_size j_call v_call d_call cdr3_aa cdr3_nt
. TRBJ2-1 TRBV7-2 TRBD2 CASLRGGANNEQFF TGTGCCAGCTTACGCGGGGGGGCTAACAATGAGCAGTTCTTC
. TRBJ2-4 TRBV7-2 . CASLRGALGGSIQYF TGTGCCAGCTTAAGAGGAGCGCTCGGGGGTAGCATTCAGTACTTC
. TRBJ1-1 TRBV15 TRBD1 CATSRDRGQTEAFF TGTGCCACCAGCAGAGATCGGGGACAGACTGAAGCTTTCTTT
few TRBJ1-3 TRBV7-9 . CASSWGTGNTIYF TGTGCCAGCAGCTGGGGGACGGGAAACACCATATATTTT
few TRBJ2-3 TRBV29-1 . CSAIRTGTDTQYF TGCAGCGCTATACGGACGGGCACAGATACGCAGTATTTT
. TRBJ2-1 TRBV12-3/TRBV12-4 TRBD2 CASSAGTSAYNEQFF TGTGCCAGCAGCGCCGGGACTAGCGCTTACAATGAGCAGTTCTTC
. TRBJ1-1 TRBV2 . CATKQRNTEAFF TGTGCCACCAAACAGAGGAACACTGAAGCTTTCTTT
many TRBJ1-5 TRBV20-1 . CSASNQEAYQPQHF TGCAGTGCTAGCAACCAGGAGGCGTATCAGCCCCAGCATTTT
many TRBJ2-1 TRBV5-1 . CASSRTGESYNEQFF TGCGCCAGCAGCCGTACGGGCGAATCCTACAATGAGCAGTTCTTC
. TRBJ2-3 TRBV4-2 . CASSLSATQYF TGTGCCAGCAGCCTCTCAGCTACGCAGTATTTT
. TRBJ2-3 TRBV7-2 TRBD1 CASSLVGTALSTDTQYF TGTGCCAGCAGCTTAGTCGGGACAGCTCTCAGCACAGATACGCAGTATTTT
. TRBJ2-5 TRBV7-2 TRBD2 CASSRTSGGPGVETQYF TGTGCCAGCAGCCGGACTAGCGGGGGGCCAGGTGTAGAGACCCAGTACTTC
. TRBJ2-2 TRBV4-1 . CASSQARAVGELFF TGCGCCAGCAGCCAGGCTCGAGCAGTCGGGGAGCTGTTTTTT
few TRBJ2-5 TRBV25-1 . CASSEPFQETQYF TGTGCCAGCAGTGAACCGTTTCAAGAGACCCAGTACTTC
few TRBJ2-3 TRBV11-2 . CASSLGGAPGTDTQYF TGTGCCAGCAGCTTGGGGGGGGCTCCCGGCACAGATACGCAGTATTTT
. TRBJ1-6 TRBV12-3/TRBV12-4 . CASSFLQGNSPLHF TGTGCCAGCAGTTTTTTACAGGGTAATTCACCCCTCCACTTT
. TRBJ2-5 TRBV6-5 . CAAGQGPIQTQYF TGTGCCGCAGGGCAGGGCCCCATCCAGACCCAGTACTTC
few TRBJ1-1 TRBV12-3/TRBV12-4 . CASSSQGRGTEAFF TGTGCCAGCAGCTCACAGGGTAGAGGCACTGAAGCTTTCTTT
few TRBJ2-5 TRBV18 TRBD1 CASWTGGIGETQYF TGTGCCAGCTGGACAGGGGGCATTGGAGAGACCCAGTACTTC
few TRBJ2-7 TRBV5-1 . CASSFGDDKQYF TGCGCCAGCAGCTTCGGAGACGATAAGCAGTACTTC
few TRBJ1-2 TRBV4-2 . CASSQERAATNYGYTF TGTGCCAGCAGCCAAGAACGGGCAGCTACTAACTATGGCTACACCTTC
few TRBJ2-1 TRBV20-1 TRBD1 CSARDRGHSYNEQFF TGCAGTGCTAGAGACAGGGGGCACTCCTACAATGAGCAGTTCTTC
. TRBJ2-3 TRBV2 TRBD2 CASITSGGYTQYF TGTGCCAGCATTACTAGCGGGGGCTATACGCAGTATTTT
many TRBJ2-2 TRBV7-6 TRBD2 CASSSPGLAGFTGELFF TGTGCCAGCAGCTCCCCGGGACTAGCGGGGTTCACCGGGGAGCTGTTTTTT
. TRBJ2-7 TRBV25-1 TRBD1 CASSAVGQYLF TGTGCCAGCAGTGCGGTGGGACAGTACCTCTTC
. TRBJ1-4 TRBV7-2 . CASSWTETNEKLFF TGTGCCAGCAGTTGGACGGAAACTAATGAAAAACTGTTTTTT
few TRBJ1-6 TRBV7-3 . CASSSNGGGRSPLHF TGTGCCAGCAGCTCAAATGGGGGGGGCCGCTCACCCCTCCACTTT
many TRBJ2-5 TRBV7-3 . CASSLGKEETQYF TGTGCCAGCAGCTTAGGAAAAGAAGAGACCCAGTACTTC
. TRBJ1-1 TRBV20-1 TRBD1 CSAPGAGGFIAFF TGCAGTGCCCCGGGGGCAGGGGGTTTTATAGCTTTCTTT
few TRBJ2-2 TRBV9 TRBD1 CASSPTGTGDTGELFF TGTGCCAGCAGCCCCACTGGGACAGGAGACACCGGGGAGCTGTTTTTT
few TRBJ2-5 TRBV7-9 . CASSLYSQETQYF TGTGCCAGCAGCTTGTACAGCCAAGAGACCCAGTACTTC
. TRBJ1-1 TRBV7-9 . CASSLGPITGVDTEAFF TGTGCCAGCAGCTTAGGCCCGATCACGGGGGTGGACACTGAAGCTTTCTTT
. TRBJ2-5 TRBV7-9 TRBD2 CASSFPITGTSGQQETQYF TGTGCCAGCAGCTTTCCAATAACCGGGACTAGCGGGCAGCAAGAGACCCAGTACTTC
. TRBJ1-2 TRBV7-9 . CASTPPYGYTF TGTGCCAGCACTCCCCCCTATGGCTACACCTTC
. TRBJ1-5 TRBV4-1 TRBD1 CASSAGQDHSNQPQHF TGCGCCAGCAGCGCCGGACAGGACCATAGCAATCAGCCCCAGCATTTT
few TRBJ2-7 TRBV7-9 . CASTKPGYEQYF TGTGCCAGCACCAAGCCGGGCTACGAGCAGTACTTC
. TRBJ2-3 TRBV12-3/TRBV12-4 . CASSFIPTDTQYF TGTGCCAGCAGTTTTATCCCCACAGATACGCAGTATTTT
many TRBJ1-5 TRBV7-6 TRBD1 CASSSTVTGDQPQHF TGTGCCAGCAGCTCAACAGTTACAGGGGATCAGCCCCAGCATTTT
few TRBJ2-1 TRBV5-8 TRBD2 CASSLTSGRGNEQFF TGTGCCAGCAGCCTGACTAGCGGCCGGGGGAATGAGCAGTTCTTC
many TRBJ1-5 TRBV7-9 TRBD1 CASSRTGSNQPQHF TGTGCCAGCAGTCGGACAGGGAGCAATCAGCCCCAGCATTTT
once TRBJ2-7 TRBV2 TRBD1 CASNLGQREQYF TGTGCCAGCAACCTGGGACAGCGCGAGCAGTACTTC
. TRBJ2-1 TRBV7-8 . CASSLALREQFF TGTGCCAGCAGCTTAGCCCTTCGCGAGCAGTTCTTC
many TRBJ2-7 TRBV20-1 TRBD1 CSARDRESYEQYF TGCAGTGCTAGGGACAGGGAGTCCTACGAGCAGTACTTC
few TRBJ1-1 TRBV19 . CASSIDRVTLNTEAFF TGTGCCAGTAGTATAGATCGGGTGACCTTGAACACTGAAGCTTTCTTT
. TRBJ1-2 TRBV19 TRBD1 CASSPWQGGYGYTF TGTGCCAGTAGTCCCTGGCAGGGGGGCTATGGCTACACCTTC
. TRBJ2-3 TRBV27 . CASSLSWGAADTQYF TGTGCCAGCAGTTTATCGTGGGGGGCTGCAGATACGCAGTATTTT
few TRBJ2-5 TRBV29-1 . CSVRRVWGKETQYF TGCAGCGTCCGACGTGTGTGGGGAAAAGAGACCCAGTACTTC
. TRBJ2-3 TRBV20-1 TRBD2 CSARLAGGQRRYF TGCAGTGCTAGACTAGCGGGGGGGCAGCGTAGGTATTTT